This is a list of T cell receptor beta chains from one sample in a study of long-term antiretroviral therapy in people with HIV. Sequencing used immunoSEQ multiplex PCR; TCRdb keeps in-frame clones, though not all of them. The data contain over 25,000 clones, roughly four fifths of them singletons. Specimen: unsorted PBMCs, collected 1.1 years before starting antiretroviral therapy. The receptors originated from a woman in her twenties or thirties with HIV. The CDR3 runs from the conserved cysteine through the conserved F or W. D genes are given only for firm matches. Not all rows give a size; the values are once, few, many and, for expanded clones, a class.

-	TRBV5-6	TRBD1	TRBJ1-2	CASSLDRGYYGYTF	TGTGCCAGCAGCTTGGACAGGGGGTACTATGGCTACACCTTC
-	TRBV30	-	TRBJ2-2	CAWSPTRGTGELFF	TGTGCCTGGAGCCCAACACGGGGAACCGGGGAGCTGTTTTTT
-	TRBV7-9	TRBD2	TRBJ2-3	CASSLAGLADHTDTQYF	TGTGCCAGCAGCTTAGCGGGACTAGCGGACCACACAGATACGCAGTATTTT
-	TRBV29-1	TRBD2	TRBJ2-7	CSGAGAAESGGSYEQYF	TGCAGCGGCGCGGGTGCTGCGGAGAGCGGGGGTTCCTACGAGCAGTACTTC
-	TRBV7-9	-	TRBJ1-2	CASSRRGGDGYTF	TGTGCCAGCAGCCGAAGGGGGGGGGATGGCTACACCTTC
-	TRBV14	-	TRBJ1-2	CASSPGGIHGYTF	TGTGCCAGCAGCCCGGGGGGAATCCATGGCTACACCTTC
once	TRBV6-5	-	TRBJ2-5	CASSLTWVGTQYF	TGTGCCAGCAGTTTGACTTGGGTGGGGACCCAGTACTTC
-	TRBV6-1	TRBD1	TRBJ2-7	CASSTQWGQNYEQYF	TGTGCCAGCAGTACCCAATGGGGACAGAACTACGAGCAGTACTTC
-	TRBV5-1	TRBD1	TRBJ2-7	CASSLGAGGIYEQYF	TGCGCCAGCAGCTTGGGTGCAGGGGGTATATACGAGCAGTACTTC
-	TRBV7-3	TRBD1	TRBJ2-1	CASSFGTEANEQFF	TGTGCCAGCAGCTTCGGGACAGAAGCCAATGAGCAGTTCTTC
-	TRBV27	TRBD2	TRBJ2-7	CASSLNGGRYEQYF	TGTGCCAGCAGTTTAAACGGGGGGAGATACGAGCAGTACTTC
-	TRBV9	-	TRBJ1-2	CASSVVFGGYTF	TGTGCCAGCAGCGTAGTTTTTGGTGGCTACACCTTC
few	TRBV29-1	-	TRBJ2-1	CSVRPGPDFGNEQFF	TGCAGCGTTCGCCCGGGGCCGGATTTTGGTAATGAGCAGTTCTTC
-	TRBV7-9	-	TRBJ1-4	CASSLAGREGQKLFF	TGTGCCAGCAGCTTAGCGGGCAGGGAGGGACAAAAACTGTTTTTT
-	TRBV6-1	-	TRBJ2-6	CASSERSGASGANVLTF	TGTGCCAGCAGTGAAAGGTCAGGGGCCTCTGGGGCCAACGTCCTGACTTTC
-	TRBV19	-	TRBJ1-1	CASSLRGENTEAFF	TGTGCCAGTAGCCTCAGGGGCGAGAACACTGAAGCTTTCTTT
-	TRBV12-5	-	TRBJ1-6	CASGLRVVAYNSPLHF	TGTGCTAGTGGTTTAAGGGTGGTAGCCTATAATTCACCCCTCCACTTT
-	TRBV27	TRBD1	TRBJ1-1	CASSPQQGARTEAFF	TGTGCCAGCAGTCCCCAGCAGGGGGCAAGAACTGAAGCTTTCTTT
-	TRBV29-1	-	TRBJ2-7	CSVEKRGGTGSREPYEQYF	TGCAGCGTTGAGAAGAGGGGGGGTACAGGGAGCCGGGAACCATACGAGCAGTACTTC
few	TRBV27	-	TRBJ2-2	CASQNTGELFF	TGTGCCAGTCAGAACACCGGGGAGCTGTTTTTT
once	TRBV5-5	TRBD1	TRBJ1-2	CASTGRGDYGYTF	TGTGCCAGCACGGGCAGGGGGGACTATGGCTACACCTTC
-	TRBV2	-	TRBJ2-5	CASRDPLRGERETQYF	TGTGCCAGCAGAGACCCTCTCCGGGGCGAGCGAGAGACCCAGTACTTC
-	TRBV30	-	TRBJ2-1	CAWTKPGLDSYNEQFF	TGTGCCTGGACCAAACCCGGACTTGATTCCTACAATGAGCAGTTCTTC
-	TRBV11-2	-	TRBJ2-3	CASSPSRTRGADTQYF	TGTGCCAGCAGCCCTAGTCGGACTAGGGGGGCAGATACGCAGTATTTT
-	TRBV5-1	TRBD2	TRBJ2-5	CASSLGGLAGQETQYF	TGCGCCAGCAGCTTGGGCGGACTAGCGGGACAAGAGACCCAGTACTTC